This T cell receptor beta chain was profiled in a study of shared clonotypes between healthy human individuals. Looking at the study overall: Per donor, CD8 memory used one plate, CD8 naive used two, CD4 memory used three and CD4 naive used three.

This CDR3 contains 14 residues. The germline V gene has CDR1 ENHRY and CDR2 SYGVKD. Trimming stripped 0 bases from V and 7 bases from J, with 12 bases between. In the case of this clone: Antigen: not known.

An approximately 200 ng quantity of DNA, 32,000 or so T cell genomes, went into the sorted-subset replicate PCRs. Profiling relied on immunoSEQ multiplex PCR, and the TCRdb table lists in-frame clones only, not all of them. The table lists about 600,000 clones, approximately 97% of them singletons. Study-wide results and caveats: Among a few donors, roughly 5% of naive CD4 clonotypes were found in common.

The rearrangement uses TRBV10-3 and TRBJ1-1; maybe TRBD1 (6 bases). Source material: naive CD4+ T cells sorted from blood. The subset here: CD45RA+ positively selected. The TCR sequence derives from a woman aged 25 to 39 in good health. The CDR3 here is CAISESDRADEAFF. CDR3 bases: TGTGCCATCAGTGAGTCGGACAGAGCGGATGAAGCTTTCTTT.